Each of the 13 T cell receptor beta chains below was sequenced from the same sample in a study of blood T cells in healthy people across ages. A second PCR, run for roughly 7 to 12 cycles, used a sample-barcoded 5' primer plus a J-beta primer mix. MiXCR, applied by TCRdb to the 5' RACE reads, yields one record per CDR3 protein. The sample records approximately 780,000 distinct CDR3 sequences, roughly 24% being singletons. The same specimen was also included in a second study, on T cells of mothers and their children.

The sequencing sample was made of blood. The receptor set was obtained from a boy younger than 18 in good health.

V usage is TRBV9 and J usage is TRBJ2-2, with 7 bases fitting TRBD1. The ends lost 3 bases at V and 0 bases at J; junction bases unmatched: 5. Germline CDR1 and CDR2: SGDLS and YYNGEE. There are 16 residues in the CDR3. Here the CDR3 DNA reads TGTGCCAGCAGCGATAGGACAGGAACGAACACCGGGGAGCTGTTTTTT. Translated: CASSDRTGTNTGELFF.

The chain couples TRBV12-3 or TRBV12-4 to TRBJ2-1, with 11 bases that match TRBD2. The junction had 12 bases not matched to a gene; V was cut back by 7 bases and J by 7 bases. CDR3 length: 16 residues. The CDR3 DNA reads TGTGCCAGCACCATCATTCGACTAGCGGGGATGAATGAGCAGTTCTTC. Its protein product is CASTIIRLAGMNEQFF.

This clonotype was recorded once. V usage is TRBV20-1 and J usage is TRBJ1-5, with D perhaps matching TRBD1 (6 bases). With 7 bases removed from V and 2 bases from J, the gap between germline ends came to 18 bases. Germline V gene sequence: CDR1 DFQATT, CDR2 SNEGSKA (reference sequence). The CDR3 totals 15 residues. The chain's CDR3 is CSGGGAPRGNQPQHF. DNA of the CDR3: TGCAGTGGTGGGGGGGCACCACGGGGCAATCAGCCCCAGCATTTT.

In this sample, this clonotype turned up a few times. The V gene is TRBV10-3, the J gene TRBJ2-5, with D hard to call. CDR1 and CDR2 from the germline V gene are ENHRY and SYGVKD. V was shortened by 3 bases and J by 4 bases, with 15 bases between the two germline ends. This CDR3 contains 15 residues. The CDR3 coding sequence is TGTGCCATCAGTGAAGGCGGTGCGGTAGGAGAGACCCAGTACTTC. Translated: CAISEGGAVGETQYF.

A few counts support this clonotype. V usage is TRBV3-1 and J usage is TRBJ2-7; D is possibly TRBD1 (6 bases). The CDR3 is made up of 15 amino acids. V lost 0 bases and J 2 bases, leaving 11 bases between the germline ends. Per the germline V gene, CDR1 is LGHDT and CDR2 is YNNKEL (reference sequence). CDR3 in amino acids: CASSQEGTRAYEQYF. DNA for the CDR3: TGTGCCAGCAGCCAAGAAGGGACAAGGGCCTACGAGCAGTACTTC.

This clonotype appeared a single time. J is TRBJ1-3 and V is TRBV2, with D uncertain. CDR1 and CDR2 from the germline V gene are SNHLY and FYNNEI. Trimming took 8 bases from V and 4 from J, leaving 12 bases between them. The CDR3 contains 13 residues. The DNA of the CDR3 is TGTGCCAGCGGTCGAGGGATCGGAAACACCATATATTTT. Amino acid sequence: CASGRGIGNTIYF. Full variable domain (rest looked up from reference TRBV2 and TRBJ1-3): EPEVTQTPSHQVTQMGQEVILRCVPISNHLYFYWYRQILGQKVEFLVSFYNNEISEKSEIFDDQFSVERPDGSNFTLKIRSTKLEDSAMYFCASGRGIGNTIYFGEGSWLTVV.

V and J are TRBV12-3 or TRBV12-4 and TRBJ1-4; D is unclear. The CDR3 loop spans 15 amino acids. The germline V and J ends were trimmed by 5 bases and 4 bases, with 14 bases remaining between them. CDR3 nucleotides: TGTGCCAGCAGTCTAGAGGGCGGCTTTAATGAAAAACTGTTTTTT. Its protein is CASSLEGGFNEKLFF.

This clonotype was detected once. This chain links TRBV6-6 with TRBJ1-3; TRBD1 might be the D (5 bases). This CDR3 is built from 16 residues. Germline loops: CDR1 MNHNY, CDR2 SVGAGI (reference sequence). Trimming stripped 4 bases from V and 0 bases from J, with 13 bases between. The CDR3, as DNA: TGTGCCAGCAGTTCCGGGAGGGGCAGCTCTGGAAACACCATATATTTT. The encoded protein is CASSSGRGSSGNTIYF.

The V call is TRBV29-1, the J call TRBJ1-2; D ambiguous. V was shortened by 2 bases and J by 1 base, with 8 bases between the two germline ends. This CDR3 is 13 amino acids long. Germline V gives CDR1 SQVTM, CDR2 ANQGSEA. CDR3 in amino acids: CSVEYSVNYGYTF. Here the CDR3 DNA reads TGCAGCGTTGAATACAGTGTTAACTATGGCTACACCTTC.

This sequence joins TRBV20-1 and TRBJ1-1, with unresolved D. The V end was cut by 8 bases, the J end by 12 bases, with 19 bases between. This CDR3 has 11 amino acids. Germline V gives CDR1 DFQATT, CDR2 SNEGSKA (reference sequence). CDR3 nucleotide sequence: TGCAGTTCGTCGTCTGGGGTGATGACTTTCTTT. It yields the protein CSSSSGVMTFF.

The rearrangement uses TRBV20-1 and TRBJ2-1; 8 bases align to TRBD2. The J call is uncertain, as TRBJ2-5 better fits the DNA end. Germline V gives CDR1 DFQATT, CDR2 SNEGSKA (reference sequence). This CDR3 is 12 amino acids long. CDR3 bases: TGCAGTGGTACGACTAGCGTGGCGACCCAGTACTTC. This encodes CSGTTSVATQYF.

This clonotype turned up a few times. The genes are TRBV11-2 and TRBJ2-5, with no clear D. The V gene lost 0 bases and the J gene lost 6 bases, with 5 bases spanning the gap. The CDR3 has 12 amino acids. Looked up from germline, CDR1 is SGHAT and CDR2 is FQNNGV. The CDR3 DNA reads TGTGCCAGCAGCTTAGAATGGAAGACCCAGTACTTC. Its protein is CASSLEWKTQYF. Complete variable domain (other parts from reference TRBV11-2 and TRBJ2-5): EAGVAQSPRYKIIEKRQSVAFWCNPISGHATLYWYQQILGQGPKLLIQFQNNGVVDDSQLPKDRFSAERLKGVDSTLKIQPAKLEDSAVYLCASSLEWKTQYFGPGTRLLVL.

V is TRBV9 and J is TRBJ2-5; a weak D match, TRBD2 (5 bases). The V end lost 2 bases, the J end lost 2 bases, and 13 bases lay between the germline ends. Germline V gene sequence: CDR1 SGDLS, CDR2 YYNGEE. The length of the CDR3 is 15 residues. Here the CDR3 reads CASSVTIGIQETQYF. CDR3 bases: TGTGCCAGCAGCGTGACCATCGGGATTCAAGAGACCCAGTACTTC.